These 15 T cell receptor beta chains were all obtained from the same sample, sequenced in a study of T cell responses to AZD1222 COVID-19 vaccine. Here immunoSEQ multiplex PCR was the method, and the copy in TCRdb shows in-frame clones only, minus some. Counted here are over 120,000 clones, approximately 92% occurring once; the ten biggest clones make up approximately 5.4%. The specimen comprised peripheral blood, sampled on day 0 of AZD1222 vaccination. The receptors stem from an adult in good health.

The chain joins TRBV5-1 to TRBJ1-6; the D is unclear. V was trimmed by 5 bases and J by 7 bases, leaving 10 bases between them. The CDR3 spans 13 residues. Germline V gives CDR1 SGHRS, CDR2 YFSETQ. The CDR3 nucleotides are TGCGCCAGCAGGGCCACAGAGAATTCACCCCTCCACTTT. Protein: CASRATENSPLHF. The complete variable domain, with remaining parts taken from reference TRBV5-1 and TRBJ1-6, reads KAGVTQTPRYLIKTRGQQVTLSCSPISGHRSVSWYQQTPGQGLQFLFEYFSETQRNKGNFPGRFSGRQFSNSRSEMNVSTLELGDSALYLCASRATENSPLHFGNGTRLTVT.

The CDR3 loop is CASSLRFGARITEAFF. The CDR3 nucleotides are TGTGCCAGCAGCCTCCGGTTTGGAGCTAGAATCACTGAAGCTTTCTTT. The gene calls are TRBV3-1 (or the pseudogene TRBV3-2) and TRBJ1-1; D remains ambiguous. This CDR3 spans 16 amino acids. Germline-derived CDR1 and CDR2 are LGHDT and YNNKEL (reference sequence). Trimming stripped 4 bases from V and 4 bases from J, with 19 bases between.

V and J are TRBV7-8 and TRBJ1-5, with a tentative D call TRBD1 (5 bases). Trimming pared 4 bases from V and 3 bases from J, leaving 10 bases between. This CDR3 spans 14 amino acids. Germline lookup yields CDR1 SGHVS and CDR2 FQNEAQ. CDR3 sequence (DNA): TGTGCCAGCAGCTCCAGACAGATCAATCAGCCCCAGCATTTT. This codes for CASSSRQINQPQHF.

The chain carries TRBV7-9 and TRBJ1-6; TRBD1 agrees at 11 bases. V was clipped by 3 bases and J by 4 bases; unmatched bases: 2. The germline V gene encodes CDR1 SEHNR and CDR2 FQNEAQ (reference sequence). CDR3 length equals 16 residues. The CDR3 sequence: CASSLDRGPYNSPLHF. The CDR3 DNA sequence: TGTGCCAGCAGCTTGGACAGGGGGCCTTATAATTCACCCCTCCACTTT.

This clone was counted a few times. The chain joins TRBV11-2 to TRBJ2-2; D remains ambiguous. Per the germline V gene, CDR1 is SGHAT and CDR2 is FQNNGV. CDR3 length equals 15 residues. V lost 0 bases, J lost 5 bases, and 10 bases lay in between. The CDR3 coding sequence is TGTGCCAGCAGCTTAGATTGGGGAAGGACCGGGGAGCTGTTTTTT. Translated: CASSLDWGRTGELFF.

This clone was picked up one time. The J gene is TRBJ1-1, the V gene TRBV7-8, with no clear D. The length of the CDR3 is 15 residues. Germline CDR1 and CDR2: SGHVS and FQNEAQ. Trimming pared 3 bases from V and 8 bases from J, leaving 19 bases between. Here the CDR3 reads CASSLEIRNGPEAFF. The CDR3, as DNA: TGTGCCAGCAGCTTGGAAATCAGGAATGGGCCCGAAGCTTTCTTT.

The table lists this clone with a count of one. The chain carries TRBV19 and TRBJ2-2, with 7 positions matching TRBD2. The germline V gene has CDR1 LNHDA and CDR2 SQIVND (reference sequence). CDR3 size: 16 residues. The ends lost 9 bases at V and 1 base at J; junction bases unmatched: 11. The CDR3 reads CASGGFREENTGELFF. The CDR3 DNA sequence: TGTGCCAGCGGGGGTTTTCGGGAGGAGAACACCGGGGAGCTGTTTTTT.

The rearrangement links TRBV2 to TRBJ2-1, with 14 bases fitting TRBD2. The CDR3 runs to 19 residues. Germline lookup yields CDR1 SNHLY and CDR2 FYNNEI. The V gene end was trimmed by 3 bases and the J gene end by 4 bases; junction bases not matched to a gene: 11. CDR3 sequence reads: CASSDAGTSGSRVYNEQFF. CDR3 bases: TGTGCCAGCAGTGACGCCGGGACTAGCGGGAGTAGAGTTTACAATGAGCAGTTCTTC.

The CDR3 DNA reads TGTGCCAGCAGCCCCACCGGGACAGGGAAGGATGGCTACACCTTC. Translation gives CASSPTGTGKDGYTF. The genes are TRBV7-6 and TRBJ1-2; TRBD1 agrees at 9 bases. Germline CDR1 reads SGHVS; CDR2 reads FNYEAQ. This CDR3 contains 15 residues. The V and J ends lost 5 bases and 6 bases, in that order; junction bases with no gene match: 10.

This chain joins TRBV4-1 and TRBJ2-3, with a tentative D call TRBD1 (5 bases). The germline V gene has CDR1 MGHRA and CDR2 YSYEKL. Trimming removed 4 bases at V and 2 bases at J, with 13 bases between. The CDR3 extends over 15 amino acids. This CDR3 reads CASSPTDILTDTQYF. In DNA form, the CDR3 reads TGCGCCAGCAGCCCGACGGACATACTCACAGATACGCAGTATTTT.

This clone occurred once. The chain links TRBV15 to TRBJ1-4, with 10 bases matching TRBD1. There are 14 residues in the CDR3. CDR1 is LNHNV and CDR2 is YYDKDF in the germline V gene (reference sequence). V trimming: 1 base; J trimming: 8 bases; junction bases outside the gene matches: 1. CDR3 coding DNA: TGTGCCACCAGCAGAGGGGGACAGGGGGAAAAACTGTTTTTT. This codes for CATSRGGQGEKLFF.

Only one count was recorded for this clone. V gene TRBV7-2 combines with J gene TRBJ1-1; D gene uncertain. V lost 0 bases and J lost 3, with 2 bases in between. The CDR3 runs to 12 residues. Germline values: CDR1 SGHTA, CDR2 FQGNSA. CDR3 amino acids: CASSLAYTEAFF. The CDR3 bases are TGTGCCAGCAGCTTAGCCTACACTGAAGCTTTCTTT.

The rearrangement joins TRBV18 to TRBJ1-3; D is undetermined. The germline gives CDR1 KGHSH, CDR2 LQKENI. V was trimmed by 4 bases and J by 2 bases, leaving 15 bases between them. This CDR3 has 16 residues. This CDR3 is CASSQTVLDTGNTIYF. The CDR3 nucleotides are TGTGCCAGCTCACAGACCGTTTTGGATACTGGAAACACCATATATTTT.

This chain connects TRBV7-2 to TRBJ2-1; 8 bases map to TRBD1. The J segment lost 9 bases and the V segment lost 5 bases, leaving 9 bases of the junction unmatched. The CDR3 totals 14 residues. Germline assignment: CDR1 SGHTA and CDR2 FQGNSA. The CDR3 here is CASSPGQGMGEQFF. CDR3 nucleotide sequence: TGTGCCAGCAGCCCAGGACAGGGTATGGGTGAGCAGTTCTTC.

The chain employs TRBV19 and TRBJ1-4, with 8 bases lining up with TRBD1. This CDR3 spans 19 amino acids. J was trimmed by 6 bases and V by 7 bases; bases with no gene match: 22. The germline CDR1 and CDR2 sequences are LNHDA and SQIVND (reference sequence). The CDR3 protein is CASTGGQVVASVPHEKLFF. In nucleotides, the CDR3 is TGTGCCAGTACCGGGGGACAGGTTGTTGCCTCCGTCCCCCATGAAAAACTGTTTTTT.